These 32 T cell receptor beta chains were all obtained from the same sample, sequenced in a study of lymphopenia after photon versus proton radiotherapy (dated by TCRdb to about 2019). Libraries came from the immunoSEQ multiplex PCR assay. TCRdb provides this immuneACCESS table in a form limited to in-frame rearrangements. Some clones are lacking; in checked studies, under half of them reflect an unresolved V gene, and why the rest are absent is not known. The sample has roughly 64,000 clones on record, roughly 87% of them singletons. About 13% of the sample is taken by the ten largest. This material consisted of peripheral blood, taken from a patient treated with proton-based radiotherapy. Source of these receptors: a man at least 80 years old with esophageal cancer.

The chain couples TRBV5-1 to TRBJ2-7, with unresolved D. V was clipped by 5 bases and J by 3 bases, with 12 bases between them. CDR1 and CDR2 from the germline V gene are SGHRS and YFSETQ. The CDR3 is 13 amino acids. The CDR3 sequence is CASRAQPDYEQYF. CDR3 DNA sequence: TGCGCCAGCAGGGCCCAGCCCGACTACGAGCAGTACTTC.

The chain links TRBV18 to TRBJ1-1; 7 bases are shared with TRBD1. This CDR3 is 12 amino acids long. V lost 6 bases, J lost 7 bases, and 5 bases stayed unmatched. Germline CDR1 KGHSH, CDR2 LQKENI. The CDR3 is CASSLGGSEAFF. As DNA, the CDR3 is TGTGCCAGCTCTCTAGGGGGCAGTGAAGCTTTCTTT.

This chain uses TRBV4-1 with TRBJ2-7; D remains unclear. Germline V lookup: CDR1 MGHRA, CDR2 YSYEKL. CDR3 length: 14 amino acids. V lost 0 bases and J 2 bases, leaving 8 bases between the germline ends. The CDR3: CASSQEPGPYEQYF. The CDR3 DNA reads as TGCGCCAGCAGCCAAGAACCCGGTCCCTACGAGCAGTACTTC.

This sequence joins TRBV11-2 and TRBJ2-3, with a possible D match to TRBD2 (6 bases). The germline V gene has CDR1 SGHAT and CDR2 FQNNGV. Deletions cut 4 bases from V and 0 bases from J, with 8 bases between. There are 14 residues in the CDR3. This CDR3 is CASSSGTSTDTQYF. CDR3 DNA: TGTGCCAGCAGCTCCGGGACTAGCACAGATACGCAGTATTTT.

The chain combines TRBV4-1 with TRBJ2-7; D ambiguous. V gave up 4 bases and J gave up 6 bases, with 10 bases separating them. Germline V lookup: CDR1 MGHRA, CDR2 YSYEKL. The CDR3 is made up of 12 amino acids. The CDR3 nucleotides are TGCGCCAGCAGCCCTCCCCGCGGCGAGCAGTACTTC. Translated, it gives CASSPPRGEQYF.

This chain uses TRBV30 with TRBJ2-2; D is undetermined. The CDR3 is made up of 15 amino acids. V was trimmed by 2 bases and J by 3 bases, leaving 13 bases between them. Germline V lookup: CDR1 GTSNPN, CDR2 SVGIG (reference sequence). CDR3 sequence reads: CAWSLDLGDTGELFF. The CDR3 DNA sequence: TGTGCCTGGAGTTTGGACCTCGGTGACACCGGGGAGCTGTTTTTT.

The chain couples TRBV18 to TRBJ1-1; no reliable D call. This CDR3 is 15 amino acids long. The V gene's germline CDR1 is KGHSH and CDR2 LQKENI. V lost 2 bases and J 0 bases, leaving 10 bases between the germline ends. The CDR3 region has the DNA TGTGCCAGCTCACCAGTCAGCCTAATGAACACTGAAGCTTTCTTT. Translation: CASSPVSLMNTEAFF.

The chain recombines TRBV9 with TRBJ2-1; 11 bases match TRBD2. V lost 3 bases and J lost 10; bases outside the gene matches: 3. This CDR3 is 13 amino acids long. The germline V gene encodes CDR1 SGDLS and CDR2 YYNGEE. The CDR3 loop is CASSEPSGREQFF. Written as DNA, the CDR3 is TGTGCCAGCAGCGAGCCTAGCGGGAGGGAGCAGTTCTTC.

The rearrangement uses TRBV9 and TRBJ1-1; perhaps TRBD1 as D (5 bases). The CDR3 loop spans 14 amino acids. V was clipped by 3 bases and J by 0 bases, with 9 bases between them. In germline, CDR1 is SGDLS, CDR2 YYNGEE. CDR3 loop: CASSATVMNTEAFF. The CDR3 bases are TGTGCCAGCAGCGCGACAGTCATGAACACTGAAGCTTTCTTT.

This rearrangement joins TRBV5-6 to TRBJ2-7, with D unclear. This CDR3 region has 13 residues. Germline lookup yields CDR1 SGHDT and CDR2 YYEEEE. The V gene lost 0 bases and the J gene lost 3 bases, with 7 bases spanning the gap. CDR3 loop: CASSLVVNYEQYF. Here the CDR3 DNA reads TGTGCCAGCAGCTTGGTTGTTAACTACGAGCAGTACTTC.

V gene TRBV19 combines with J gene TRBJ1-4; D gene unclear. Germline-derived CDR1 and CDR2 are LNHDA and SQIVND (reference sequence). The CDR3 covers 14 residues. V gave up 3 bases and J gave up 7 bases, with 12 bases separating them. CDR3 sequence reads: CASSIPGRSEKLFF. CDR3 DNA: TGTGCCAGTAGTATCCCCGGGAGGAGTGAAAAACTGTTTTTT.

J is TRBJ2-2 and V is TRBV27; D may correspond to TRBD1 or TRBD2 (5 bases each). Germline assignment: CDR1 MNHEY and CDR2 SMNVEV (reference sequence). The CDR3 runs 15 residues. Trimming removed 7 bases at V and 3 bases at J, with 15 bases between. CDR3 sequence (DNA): TGTGCCAGCAAATCGGGGCTGGGGGACACCGGGGAGCTGTTTTTT. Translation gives CASKSGLGDTGELFF.

The CDR3 coding sequence is TGTGCCAGCAGCCGGGACGGGTCTAATGAAAAACTGTTTTTT. Its translation: CASSRDGSNEKLFF. The chain carries TRBV6-5 and TRBJ1-4; TRBD1 might be the D (5 bases). Trimming pared 6 bases from V and 3 bases from J, leaving 11 bases between. This CDR3 has 14 amino acids. Germline CDR1 reads MNHEY; CDR2 reads SVGAGI.

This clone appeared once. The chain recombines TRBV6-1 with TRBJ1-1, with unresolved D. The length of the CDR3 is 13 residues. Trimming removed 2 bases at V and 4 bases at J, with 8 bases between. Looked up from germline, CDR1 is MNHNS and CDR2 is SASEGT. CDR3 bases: TGTGCCAGCAGTGAACAGGAAGGCACTGAAGCTTTCTTT. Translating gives CASSEQEGTEAFF.

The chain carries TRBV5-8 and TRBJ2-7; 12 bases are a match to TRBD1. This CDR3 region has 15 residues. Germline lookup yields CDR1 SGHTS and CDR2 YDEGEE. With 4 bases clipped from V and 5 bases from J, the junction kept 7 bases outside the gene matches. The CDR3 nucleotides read TGTGCCAGCAGCGGGACAGGGGGCTCTCTCAACGAGCAGTACTTC. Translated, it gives CASSGTGGSLNEQYF.

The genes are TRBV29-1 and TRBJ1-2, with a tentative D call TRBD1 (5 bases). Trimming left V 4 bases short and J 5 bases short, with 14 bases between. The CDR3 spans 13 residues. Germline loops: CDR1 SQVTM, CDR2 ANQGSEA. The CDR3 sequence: CSVVLGVGYGYTF. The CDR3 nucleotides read TGCAGCGTTGTATTAGGGGTCGGTTATGGCTACACCTTC.

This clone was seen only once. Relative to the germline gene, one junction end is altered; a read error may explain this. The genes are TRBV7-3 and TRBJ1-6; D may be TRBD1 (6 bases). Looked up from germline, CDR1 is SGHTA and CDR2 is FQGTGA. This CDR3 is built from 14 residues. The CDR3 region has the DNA TGTGCCAGCAGCGTAACAGGGTTGAATTCACCCCTCCACTTT. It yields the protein CASSVTGLNSPLHF.

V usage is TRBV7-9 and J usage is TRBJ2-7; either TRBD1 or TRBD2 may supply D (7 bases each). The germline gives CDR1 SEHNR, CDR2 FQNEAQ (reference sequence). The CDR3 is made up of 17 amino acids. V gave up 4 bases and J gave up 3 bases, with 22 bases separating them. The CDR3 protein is CASSSSPTAGQIYEQYF. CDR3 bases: TGTGCCAGCAGCTCCAGCCCTACAGCGGGACAGATCTACGAGCAGTACTTC.

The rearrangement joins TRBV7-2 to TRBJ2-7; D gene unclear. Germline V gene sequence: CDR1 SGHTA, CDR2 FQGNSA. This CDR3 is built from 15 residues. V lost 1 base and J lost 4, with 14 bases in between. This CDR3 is CASSLDPTHRYEQYF. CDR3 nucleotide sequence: TGTGCCAGCAGCTTAGACCCGACTCACCGTTACGAGCAGTACTTC.

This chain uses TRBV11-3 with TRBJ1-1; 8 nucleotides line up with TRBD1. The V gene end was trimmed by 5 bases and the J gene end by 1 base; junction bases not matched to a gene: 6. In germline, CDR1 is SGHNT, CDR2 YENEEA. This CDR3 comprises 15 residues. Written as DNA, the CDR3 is TGTGCCAGCAGCCTGGGGACAGGCTCGAACACTGAAGCTTTCTTT. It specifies CASSLGTGSNTEAFF.

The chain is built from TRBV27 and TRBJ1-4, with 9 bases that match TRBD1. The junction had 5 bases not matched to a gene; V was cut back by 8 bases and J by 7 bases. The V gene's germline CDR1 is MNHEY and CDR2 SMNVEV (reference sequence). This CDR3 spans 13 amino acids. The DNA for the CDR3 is TGTGCCAGCGGGAGGACAGGGGTTGAAAAACTGTTTTTT. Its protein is CASGRTGVEKLFF.

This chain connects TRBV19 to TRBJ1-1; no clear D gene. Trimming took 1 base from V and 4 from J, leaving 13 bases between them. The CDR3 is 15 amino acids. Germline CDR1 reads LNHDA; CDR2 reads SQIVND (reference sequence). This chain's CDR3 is CASSIGLRDGTEAFF. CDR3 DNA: TGTGCCAGTAGTATAGGGTTGAGGGATGGCACTGAAGCTTTCTTT.

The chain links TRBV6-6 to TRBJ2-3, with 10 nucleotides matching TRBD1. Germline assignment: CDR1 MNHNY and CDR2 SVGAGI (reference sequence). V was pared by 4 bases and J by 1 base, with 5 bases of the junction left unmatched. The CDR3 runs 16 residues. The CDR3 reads CASSSSGTGGTDTQYF. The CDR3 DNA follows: TGTGCCAGCAGTTCGTCTGGGACAGGGGGCACAGATACGCAGTATTTT.

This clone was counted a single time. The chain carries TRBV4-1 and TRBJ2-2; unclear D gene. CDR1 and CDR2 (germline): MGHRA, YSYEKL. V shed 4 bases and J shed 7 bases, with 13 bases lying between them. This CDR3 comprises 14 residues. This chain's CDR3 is CASSPTTPLGELFF. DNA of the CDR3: TGCGCCAGCAGCCCTACAACCCCCCTCGGGGAGCTGTTTTTT.

The CDR3 protein is CASSLGQGSYNEQFF. The CDR3 region has the DNA TGTGCCAGCAGCTTAGGTCAGGGATCCTACAATGAGCAGTTCTTC. This chain joins TRBV7-7 and TRBJ2-1; D is perhaps TRBD1 (5 bases). Trimming removed 1 base from V and 1 base from J, with 8 bases in between. This CDR3 is 15 amino acids long. The germline gives CDR1 SSHAT, CDR2 FNYEAQ (reference sequence).

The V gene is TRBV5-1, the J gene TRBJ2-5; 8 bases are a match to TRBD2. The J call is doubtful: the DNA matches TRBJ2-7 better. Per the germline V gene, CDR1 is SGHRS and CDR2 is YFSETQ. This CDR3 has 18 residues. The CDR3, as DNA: TGCGCCAGCAGCCCATTAGCGGGGACCGGGGGCCGTATCTACGAGCAGTACTTC. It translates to CASSPLAGTGGRIYEQYF.

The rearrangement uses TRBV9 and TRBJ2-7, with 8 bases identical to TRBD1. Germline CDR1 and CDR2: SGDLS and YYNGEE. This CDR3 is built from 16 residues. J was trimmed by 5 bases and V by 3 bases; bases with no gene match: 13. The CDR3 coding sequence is TGTGCCAGCAGCGCAGGGCCCCGGACAGGGCAGAACGAGCAGTACTTC. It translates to CASSAGPRTGQNEQYF.

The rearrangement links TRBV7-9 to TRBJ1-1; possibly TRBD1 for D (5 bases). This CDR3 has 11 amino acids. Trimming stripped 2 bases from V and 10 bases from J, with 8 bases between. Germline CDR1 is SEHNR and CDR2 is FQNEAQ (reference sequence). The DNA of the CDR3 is TGTGCCAGCAGCTTACGGGGGGGAGCTTTCTTT. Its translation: CASSLRGGAFF.

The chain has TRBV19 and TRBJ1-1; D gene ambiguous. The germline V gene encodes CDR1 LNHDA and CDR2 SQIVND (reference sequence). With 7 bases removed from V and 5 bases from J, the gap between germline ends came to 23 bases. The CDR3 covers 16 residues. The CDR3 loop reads CASNPRTEKPMTEAFF. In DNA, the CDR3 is TGTGCCAGTAACCCTAGGACGGAAAAGCCCATGACTGAAGCTTTCTTT.

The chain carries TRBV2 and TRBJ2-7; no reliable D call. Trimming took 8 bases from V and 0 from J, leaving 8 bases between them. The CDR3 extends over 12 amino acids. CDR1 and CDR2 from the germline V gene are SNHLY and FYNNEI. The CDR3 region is CASGQNSYEQYF. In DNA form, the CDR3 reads TGTGCCAGCGGCCAAAACTCCTACGAGCAGTACTTC.

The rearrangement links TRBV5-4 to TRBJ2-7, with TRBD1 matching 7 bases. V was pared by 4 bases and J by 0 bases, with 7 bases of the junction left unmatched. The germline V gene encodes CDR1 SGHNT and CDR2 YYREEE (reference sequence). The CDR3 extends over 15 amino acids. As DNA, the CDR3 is TGTGCCAGCAGCCCGGGACAGCCGAGCTCCTACGAGCAGTACTTC. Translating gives CASSPGQPSSYEQYF. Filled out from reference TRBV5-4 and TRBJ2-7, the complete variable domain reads ETGVTQSPTHLIKTRGQQVTLRCSSQSGHNTVSWYQQALGQGPQFIFQYYREEENGRGNFPPRFSGLQFPNYSSELNVNALELDDSALYLCASSPGQPSSYEQYFGPGTRLTVT.

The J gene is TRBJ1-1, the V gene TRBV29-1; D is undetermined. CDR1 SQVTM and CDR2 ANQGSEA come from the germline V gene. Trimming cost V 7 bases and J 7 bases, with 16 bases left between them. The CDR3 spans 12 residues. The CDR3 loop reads CSADGQSGEAFF. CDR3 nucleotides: TGCAGCGCTGACGGGCAGAGCGGTGAAGCTTTCTTT.